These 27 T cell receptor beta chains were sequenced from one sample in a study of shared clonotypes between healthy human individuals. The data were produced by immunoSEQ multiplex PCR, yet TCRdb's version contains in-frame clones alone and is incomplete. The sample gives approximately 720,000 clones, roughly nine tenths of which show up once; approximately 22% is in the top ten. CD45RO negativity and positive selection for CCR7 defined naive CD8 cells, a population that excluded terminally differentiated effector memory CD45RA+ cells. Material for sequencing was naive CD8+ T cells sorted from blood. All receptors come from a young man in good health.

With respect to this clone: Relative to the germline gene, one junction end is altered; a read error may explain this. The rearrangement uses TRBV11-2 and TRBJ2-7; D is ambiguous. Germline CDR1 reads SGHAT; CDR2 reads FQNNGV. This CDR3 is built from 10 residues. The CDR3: CASSLGEAHF. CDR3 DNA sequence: TGTGCCAGCAGCTTAGGTGAGGCCCACTTC.

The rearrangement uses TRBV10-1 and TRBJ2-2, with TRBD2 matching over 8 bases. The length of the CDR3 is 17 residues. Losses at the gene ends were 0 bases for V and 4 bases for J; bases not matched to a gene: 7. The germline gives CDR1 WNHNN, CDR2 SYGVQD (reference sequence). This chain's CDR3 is CASSESTGGRSTGELFF. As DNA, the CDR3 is TGCGCCAGCAGTGAGTCGACGGGAGGGCGTAGCACCGGGGAGCTGTTTTTT.

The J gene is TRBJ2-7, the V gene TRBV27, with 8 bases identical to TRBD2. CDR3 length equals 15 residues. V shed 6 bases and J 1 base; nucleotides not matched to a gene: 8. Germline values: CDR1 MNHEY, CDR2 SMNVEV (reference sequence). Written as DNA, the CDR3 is TGTGCCAGCAGCGGGGGGGACAAGCCGTCCTACGAGCAGTACTTC. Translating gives CASSGGDKPSYEQYF.

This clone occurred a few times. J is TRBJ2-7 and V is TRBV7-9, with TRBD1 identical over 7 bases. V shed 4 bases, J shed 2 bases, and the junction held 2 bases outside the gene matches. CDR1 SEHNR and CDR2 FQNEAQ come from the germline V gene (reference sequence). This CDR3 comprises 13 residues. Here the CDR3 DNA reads TGTGCCAGCAGCTCGGGACAGCCCTACGAGCAGTACTTC. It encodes CASSSGQPYEQYF.

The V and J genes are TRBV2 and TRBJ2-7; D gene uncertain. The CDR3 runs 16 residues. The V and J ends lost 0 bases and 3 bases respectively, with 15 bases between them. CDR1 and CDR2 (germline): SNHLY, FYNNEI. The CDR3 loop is CASSEALPTGFYEQYF. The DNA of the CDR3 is TGTGCCAGCAGTGAAGCGCTTCCTACTGGATTCTACGAGCAGTACTTC.

DNA for the CDR3: TGTGCCAGCAAGGAACCCCCAGCGGGAGACGACAATGAGCAGTTCTTC. Protein product: CASKEPPAGDDNEQFF. The rearrangement joins TRBV2 to TRBJ2-1; 8 bases agree with TRBD2. CDR3 size: 16 residues. The germline gives CDR1 SNHLY, CDR2 FYNNEI. V was clipped by 7 bases and J by 5 bases; unmatched bases: 13.

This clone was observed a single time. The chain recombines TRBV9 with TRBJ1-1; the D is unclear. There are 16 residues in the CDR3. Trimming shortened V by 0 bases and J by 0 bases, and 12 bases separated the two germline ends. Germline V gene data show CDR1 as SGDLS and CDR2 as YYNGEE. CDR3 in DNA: TGTGCCAGCAGCGTAGCCATCAACGATATGAACACTGAAGCTTTCTTT. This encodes CASSVAINDMNTEAFF. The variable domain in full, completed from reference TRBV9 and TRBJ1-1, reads DSGVTQTPKHLITATGQRVTLRCSPRSGDLSVYWYQQSLDQGLQFLIQYYNGEERAKGNILERFSAQQFPDLHSELNLSSLELGDSALYFCASSVAINDMNTEAFFGQGTRLTVV.

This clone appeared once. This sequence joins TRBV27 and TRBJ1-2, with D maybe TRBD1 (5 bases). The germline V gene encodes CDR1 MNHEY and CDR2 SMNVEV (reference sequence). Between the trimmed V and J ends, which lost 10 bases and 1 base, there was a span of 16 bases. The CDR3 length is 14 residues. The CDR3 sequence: CATWDGLINYGYTF. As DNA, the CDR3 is TGTGCCACCTGGGACGGATTGATTAACTATGGCTACACCTTC.

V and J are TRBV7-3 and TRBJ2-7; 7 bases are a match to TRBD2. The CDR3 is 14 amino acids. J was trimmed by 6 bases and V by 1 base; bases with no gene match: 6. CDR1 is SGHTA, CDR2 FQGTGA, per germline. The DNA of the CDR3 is TGTGCCAGCAGCTTAATGGGCGGGAGTACCGAGCAGTACTTC. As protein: CASSLMGGSTEQYF.

Written as DNA, the CDR3 is TGCAGCGTAGAAACCGGGACAGGGACAACCTACGAGCAGTACTTC. Residues: CSVETGTGTTYEQYF. The V call is TRBV29-1, the J call TRBJ2-7; 9 positions match TRBD1. This CDR3 region has 15 residues. V lost 6 bases and J lost 2; bases outside the gene matches: 11. Germline loops: CDR1 SQVTM, CDR2 ANQGSEA.

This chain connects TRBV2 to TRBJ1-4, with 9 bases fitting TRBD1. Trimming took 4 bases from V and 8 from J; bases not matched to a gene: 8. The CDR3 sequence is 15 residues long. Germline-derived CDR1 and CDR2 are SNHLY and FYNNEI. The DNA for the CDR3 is TGTGCCAGCAGTGTCCCGGGACAGGGCGAAGAAAAACTGTTTTTT. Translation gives CASSVPGQGEEKLFF. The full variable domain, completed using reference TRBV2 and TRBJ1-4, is EPEVTQTPSHQVTQMGQEVILRCVPISNHLYFYWYRQILGQKVEFLVSFYNNEISEKSEIFDDQFSVERPDGSNFTLKIRSTKLEDSAMYFCASSVPGQGEEKLFFGSGTQLSVL.

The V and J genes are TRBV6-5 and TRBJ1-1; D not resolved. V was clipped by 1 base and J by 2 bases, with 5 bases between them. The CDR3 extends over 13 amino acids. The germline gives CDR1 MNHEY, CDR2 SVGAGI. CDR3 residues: CASSYFSNTEAFF. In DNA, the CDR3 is TGTGCCAGCAGTTACTTCTCCAACACTGAAGCTTTCTTT.

This CDR3 is CASSLELTGIYEQYF. The DNA for the CDR3 is TGTGCCAGCAGCTTGGAACTAACAGGGATCTACGAGCAGTACTTC. The chain recombines TRBV7-6 with TRBJ2-7; possibly TRBD1 for D (6 bases). The CDR3 runs 15 residues. CDR1 and CDR2 (germline): SGHVS, FNYEAQ. Trimming pared 3 bases from V and 3 bases from J, leaving 15 bases between.

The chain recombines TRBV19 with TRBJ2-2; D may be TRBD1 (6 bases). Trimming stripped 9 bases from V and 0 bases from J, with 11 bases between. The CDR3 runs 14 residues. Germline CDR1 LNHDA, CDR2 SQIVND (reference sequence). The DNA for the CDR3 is TGTGCCAGCCGGGACACCTCGAACACCGGGGAGCTGTTTTTT. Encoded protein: CASRDTSNTGELFF.

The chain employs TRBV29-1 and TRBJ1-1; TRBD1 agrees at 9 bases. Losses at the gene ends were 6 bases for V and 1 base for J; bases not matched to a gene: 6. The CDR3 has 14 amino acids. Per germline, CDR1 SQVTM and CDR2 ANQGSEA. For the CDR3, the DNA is TGCAGCGTCCCGGGACAGGGATCGAACACTGAAGCTTTCTTT. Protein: CSVPGQGSNTEAFF.

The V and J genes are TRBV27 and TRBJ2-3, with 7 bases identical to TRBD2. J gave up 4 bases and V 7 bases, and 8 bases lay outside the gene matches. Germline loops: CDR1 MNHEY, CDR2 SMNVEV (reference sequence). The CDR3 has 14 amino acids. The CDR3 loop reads CASTVRSGADTQYF. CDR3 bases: TGTGCCAGCACAGTCAGAAGCGGGGCAGATACGCAGTATTTT.

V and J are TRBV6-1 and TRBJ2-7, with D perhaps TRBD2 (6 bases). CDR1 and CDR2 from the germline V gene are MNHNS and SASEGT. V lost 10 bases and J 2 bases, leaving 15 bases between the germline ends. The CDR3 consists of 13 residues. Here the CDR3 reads CATTLGEAYEQYF. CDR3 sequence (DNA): TGTGCCACTACATTGGGGGAGGCCTACGAGCAGTACTTC.

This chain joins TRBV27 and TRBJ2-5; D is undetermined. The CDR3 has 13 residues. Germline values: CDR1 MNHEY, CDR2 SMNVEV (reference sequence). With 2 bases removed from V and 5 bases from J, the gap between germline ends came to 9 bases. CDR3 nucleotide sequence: TGTGCCAGCAGTTTAGAACATCTCGAGACCCAGTACTTC. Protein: CASSLEHLETQYF.

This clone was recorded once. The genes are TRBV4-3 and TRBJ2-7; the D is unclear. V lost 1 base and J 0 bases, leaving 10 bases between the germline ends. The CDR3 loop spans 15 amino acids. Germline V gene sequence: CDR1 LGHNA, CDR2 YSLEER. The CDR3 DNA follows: TGCGCCAGCAGCCAAGGAGCCCCGAACTCCTACGAGCAGTACTTC. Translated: CASSQGAPNSYEQYF.

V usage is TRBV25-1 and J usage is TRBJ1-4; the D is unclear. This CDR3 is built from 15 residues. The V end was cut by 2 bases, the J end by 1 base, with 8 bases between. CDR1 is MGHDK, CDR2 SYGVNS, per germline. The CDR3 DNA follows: TGTGCCAGCAGTGAACGGCGGGGAACTAATGAAAAACTGTTTTTT. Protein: CASSERRGTNEKLFF.

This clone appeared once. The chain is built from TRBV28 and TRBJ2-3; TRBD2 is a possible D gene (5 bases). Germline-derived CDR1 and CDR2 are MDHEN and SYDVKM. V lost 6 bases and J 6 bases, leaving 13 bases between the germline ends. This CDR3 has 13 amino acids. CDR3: CASSLGGVDTQYF. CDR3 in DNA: TGTGCCAGCAGCCTAGGAGGTGTGGATACGCAGTATTTT.

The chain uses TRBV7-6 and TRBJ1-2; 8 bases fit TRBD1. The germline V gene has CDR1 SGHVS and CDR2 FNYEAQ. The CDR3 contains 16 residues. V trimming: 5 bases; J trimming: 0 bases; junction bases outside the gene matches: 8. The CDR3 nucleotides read TGTGCCAGCAGCGAAACCCTGACAGGGGCTAACTATGGCTACACCTTC. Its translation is CASSETLTGANYGYTF.

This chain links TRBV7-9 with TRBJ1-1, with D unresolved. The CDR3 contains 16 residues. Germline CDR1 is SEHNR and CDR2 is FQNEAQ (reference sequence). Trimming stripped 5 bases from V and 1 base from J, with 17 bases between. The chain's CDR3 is CASSAEYPTENTEAFF. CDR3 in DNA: TGTGCCAGCAGCGCAGAGTACCCAACAGAGAACACTGAAGCTTTCTTT.

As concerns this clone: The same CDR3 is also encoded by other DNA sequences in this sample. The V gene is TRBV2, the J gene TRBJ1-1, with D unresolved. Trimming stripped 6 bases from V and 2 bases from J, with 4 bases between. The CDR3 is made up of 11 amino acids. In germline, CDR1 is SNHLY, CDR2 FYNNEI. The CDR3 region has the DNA TGTGCCAGCAGCCTAAACACTGAAGCTTTCTTT. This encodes CASSLNTEAFF.

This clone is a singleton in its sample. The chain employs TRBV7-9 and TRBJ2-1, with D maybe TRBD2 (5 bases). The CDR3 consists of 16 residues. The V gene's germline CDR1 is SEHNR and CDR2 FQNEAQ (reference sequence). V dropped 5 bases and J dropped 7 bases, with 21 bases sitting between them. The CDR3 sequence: CASSQTGESAENEQFF. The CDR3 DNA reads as TGTGCCAGCAGCCAGACCGGGGAGTCGGCCGAGAATGAGCAGTTCTTC.

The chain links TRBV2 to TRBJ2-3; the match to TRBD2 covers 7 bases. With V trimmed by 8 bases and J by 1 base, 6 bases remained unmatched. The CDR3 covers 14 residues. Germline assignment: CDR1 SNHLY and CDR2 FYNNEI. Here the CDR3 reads CASLRGIGTDTQYF. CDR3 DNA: TGTGCCAGCCTGCGGGGGATCGGCACAGATACGCAGTATTTT.

The CDR3 nucleotides are TGTGCCAGTAGTATAGGACAGGCAGGGTACGAGCAGTACTTC. Amino acid sequence: CASSIGQAGYEQYF. V is TRBV19 and J is TRBJ2-7; maybe TRBD1 (6 bases). Germline V lookup: CDR1 LNHDA, CDR2 SQIVND (reference sequence). CDR3 length: 14 residues. V lost 1 base and J lost 4, with 11 bases in between.